This T cell receptor beta chain appears in the sequencing data of a study of cytomegalovirus exposure and HLA in healthy donors. This clone was seen a few times. Both 60 Vbeta primers and 13 Jbeta primers went into the PCR. Clones were read by immunoSEQ multiplex PCR, and TCRdb kept only the in-frame ones, dropping some. In the table there are about 140,000 clones, around 80% of which are singletons. V dropped 5 bases and J dropped 4 bases, with 18 bases sitting between them. The CDR3 contains 15 residues. CDR1 and CDR2 from the germline V gene are SGHDT and YYEEEE. Sample: PBMCs. The chain employs TRBV5-6 and TRBJ2-5; D is possibly TRBD2 (5 bases). This receptor was taken from a young man in good health and CMV-seronegative. CDR3 loop: CASRERGLLAETQYF. The CDR3 DNA reads TGTGCCAGCAGGGAAAGAGGACTTCTGGCAGAGACCCAGTACTTC.